This T cell receptor (beta chain) was retrieved from a study of PD-L1 blockade in urothelial cancer. Study-level information: Patients' prior chemotherapy regimens numbered 0 to 3. Blood was analyzed 3 weeks (second dose) and 6 weeks after treatment start.

The time point is: pretreatment peripheral blood. The CDR3 extends over 14 amino acids. CDR1 and CDR2 (germline): MNHEY, SVGAGI. V shed 2 bases and J shed 2 bases, with 9 bases lying between them. Only in-frame clones appear in the TCRdb table, and some are missing; sequencing was by immunoSEQ multiplex PCR. Seen here are tens of thousands of clones, 81% observed once, and the top ten hold 2.5% to 3.5%. The sample in question was PBMCs, obtained around atezolizumab (anti-PD-L1) treatment. This receptor was taken from a man aged 70-80 years with urothelial cancer. J is TRBJ1-2 and V is TRBV6-5; D is unclear. The CDR3: CASSYGDPNYGYTF. Here the CDR3 DNA reads TGTGCCAGCAGTTACGGAGATCCCAACTATGGCTACACCTTC.